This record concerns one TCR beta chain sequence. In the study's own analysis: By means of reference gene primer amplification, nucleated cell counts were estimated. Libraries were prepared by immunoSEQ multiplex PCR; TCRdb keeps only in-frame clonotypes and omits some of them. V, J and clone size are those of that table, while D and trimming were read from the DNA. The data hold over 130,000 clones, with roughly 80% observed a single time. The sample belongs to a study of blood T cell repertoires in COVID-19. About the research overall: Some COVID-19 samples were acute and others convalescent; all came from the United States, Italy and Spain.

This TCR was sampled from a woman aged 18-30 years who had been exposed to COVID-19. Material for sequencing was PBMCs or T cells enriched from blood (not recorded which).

The DNA for the CDR3 is TGTGCCAGCAGCAAAGGGAAGCGGAGCAGCTCCTACGAGCAGTACTTC. It specifies CASSKGKRSSSYEQYF. The chain has TRBV21-1 and TRBJ2-7; the table's D call TRBD2 went unverified against the DNA. TRBV21-1 is tagged as a pseudogene. The CDR3 is 16 amino acids.